A selection of T cell receptor beta chains follows, all from one sample in a study of blood T cell repertoires in COVID-19. The method was immunoSEQ multiplex PCR; TCRdb's version includes in-frame clones alone and lacks a portion of them. The sample includes around 210,000 clones, around three quarters of them seen just once. The sample comprised peripheral blood. These receptors all stem from a woman between 65 and 79 years old with acute or convalescent COVID-19. The CDR3 runs from the conserved cysteine through the conserved F or W. The order of the fields is clone size, D gene, V gene, J gene, CDR3 DNA, CDR3 protein. The D gene is left open where the match is weak. Clone size is not always given. Where it is, it says once, few, many or a class for expanded clones.

abundance: .; d_gene: TRBD2; v_gene: TRBV5-1; j_gene: TRBJ2-5; CDR3nt: TGCGCCAGCAGCTACGTCAGCGGGAGAGGAGAGACCCAGTACTTC; CDR3aa: CASSYVSGRGETQYF
abundance: .; d_gene: TRBD1; v_gene: TRBV10-2; j_gene: TRBJ1-1; CDR3nt: TGCGCCAGCAGGGAAGGGGGCGCGGTCACTGAAGCTTTCTTT; CDR3aa: CASREGGAVTEAFF
abundance: .; d_gene: .; v_gene: TRBV27; j_gene: TRBJ1-5; CDR3nt: TGTGCCACCGGGGGAAACAATCAGCCCCAGCATTTT; CDR3aa: CATGGNNQPQHF
abundance: few; d_gene: .; v_gene: TRBV19; j_gene: TRBJ2-1; CDR3nt: TGTGCCAGTAGTATAGGGCAGGGTAACGATGAGCAGTTCTTC; CDR3aa: CASSIGQGNDEQFF
abundance: once; d_gene: TRBD1; v_gene: TRBV29-1; j_gene: TRBJ2-1; CDR3nt: TGCAGCGTTGAAAGGGACAGGGGCTACAATGAGCAGTTCTTC; CDR3aa: CSVERDRGYNEQFF
abundance: .; d_gene: TRBD1; v_gene: TRBV18; j_gene: TRBJ1-2; CDR3nt: TGTGCCAGCTCACGACTGACAGGGGAGGATGGCTACACCTTC; CDR3aa: CASSRLTGEDGYTF
abundance: .; d_gene: .; v_gene: TRBV21-1; j_gene: TRBJ2-7; CDR3nt: TGTGCCAGCAGCATCCATTCCGGGACAGGAAAGTTGGAGCAGTACTTC; CDR3aa: CASSIHSGTGKLEQYF
abundance: .; d_gene: TRBD1; v_gene: TRBV4-2; j_gene: TRBJ1-6; CDR3nt: TGTGCCAGCAGCCAAGAATTAGGACAGGGCGAAACTATTGATTCACCCCTCCACTTT; CDR3aa: CASSQELGQGETIDSPLHF
abundance: .; d_gene: .; v_gene: TRBV19; j_gene: TRBJ1-2; CDR3nt: TGTGCCAGTAGTATCGAGGGGGGGCAGTCGGCTGGCTACACCTTC; CDR3aa: CASSIEGGQSAGYTF
abundance: .; d_gene: .; v_gene: TRBV28; j_gene: TRBJ2-6; CDR3nt: TGTGCCAGCAGTTTGCCAGGTGGGGCCAACGTCCTGACTTTC; CDR3aa: CASSLPGGANVLTF
abundance: .; d_gene: TRBD1; v_gene: TRBV27; j_gene: TRBJ2-3; CDR3nt: TGTGCCAGCAGTTCCCCGCGAGGGGGCTGGACAGATACGCAGTATTTT; CDR3aa: CASSSPRGGWTDTQYF
abundance: .; d_gene: TRBD2; v_gene: TRBV4-2; j_gene: TRBJ2-3; CDR3nt: TGTGCCAGCAGCCATATCTTGACGGGGGGGATGAGCACAGATACGCAGTATTTT; CDR3aa: CASSHILTGGMSTDTQYF
abundance: .; d_gene: .; v_gene: TRBV3-1/TRBV3-2; j_gene: TRBJ1-3; CDR3nt: TGTGCCAGCAGCCTAGGGAGGTCTGGAAACACCATATATTTT; CDR3aa: CASSLGRSGNTIYF
abundance: .; d_gene: TRBD1; v_gene: TRBV19; j_gene: TRBJ2-7; CDR3nt: TGTGCCAGTAGCTCCCTTCAGGACAGGGGCTCCGGAGGGCAGTACTTC; CDR3aa: CASSSLQDRGSGGQYF
abundance: .; d_gene: .; v_gene: TRBV4-1; j_gene: TRBJ2-3; CDR3nt: TGCGCCAGCAGCCAAGGTCAAAGGGGGACAGATACGCAGTATTTT; CDR3aa: CASSQGQRGTDTQYF
abundance: .; d_gene: TRBD2; v_gene: TRBV30; j_gene: TRBJ2-1; CDR3nt: TGTGCCCGCCCGCTGGGACTAGCGGGAGTTGAAGCCTACAATGAGCAGTTCTTC; CDR3aa: CARPLGLAGVEAYNEQFF
abundance: .; d_gene: .; v_gene: TRBV27; j_gene: TRBJ1-1; CDR3nt: TGTGCCAGCAGTTTATGGGGTTTCACAGGGAACACTGAAGCTTTCTTT; CDR3aa: CASSLWGFTGNTEAFF
abundance: .; d_gene: .; v_gene: TRBV19; j_gene: TRBJ1-6; CDR3nt: TGTGCCAGTAGTACGACAGGTGTTAATTCACCCCTCCACTTT; CDR3aa: CASSTTGVNSPLHF
abundance: .; d_gene: TRBD2; v_gene: TRBV5-1; j_gene: TRBJ2-2; CDR3nt: TGCGCCAGCAGCTTGGGGACTAGGGATGGCGGGGAGCTGTTTTTT; CDR3aa: CASSLGTRDGGELFF
abundance: once; d_gene: TRBD2; v_gene: TRBV2; j_gene: TRBJ2-3; CDR3nt: TGTGCCAGCAGTGTGGGACTAGTTACAGATACGCAGTATTTT; CDR3aa: CASSVGLVTDTQYF
abundance: .; d_gene: TRBD2; v_gene: TRBV18; j_gene: TRBJ2-5; CDR3nt: TGTGCCAGCTCACCCTTAGCGGGAGGCCCACAAGAGACCCAGTACTTC; CDR3aa: CASSPLAGGPQETQYF
abundance: .; d_gene: .; v_gene: TRBV3-1/TRBV3-2; j_gene: TRBJ1-3; CDR3nt: TGTGCCAGCAGCCAACGGCCACCGACAAGCTCTGGAAACACCATATATTTT; CDR3aa: CASSQRPPTSSGNTIYF